This TCR beta chain was identified during a study of blood T cells in healthy people across ages. CDR1 DFQATT and CDR2 SNEGSKA come from the germline V gene (reference sequence). The CDR3 is made up of 12 amino acids. It was with a sample-barcoded 5' primer and a J-beta primer mix that a second PCR of roughly 7 to 12 cycles was run. TCRdb processed the 5' RACE reads anew with MiXCR; each CDR3 protein has one entry. The sample consists of a few hundred thousand distinct CDR3 sequences, roughly 29% of them appearing once. Sequencing was carried out using blood. The receptor was derived from a woman in her seventies in good health. The chain links TRBV20-1 to TRBJ1-2; TRBD1 might be the D (5 bases). This chain's CDR3 is CRAPGTQGGYTF. CDR3 coding DNA: TGCAGAGCCCCCGGGACCCAAGGGGGCTACACCTTC.